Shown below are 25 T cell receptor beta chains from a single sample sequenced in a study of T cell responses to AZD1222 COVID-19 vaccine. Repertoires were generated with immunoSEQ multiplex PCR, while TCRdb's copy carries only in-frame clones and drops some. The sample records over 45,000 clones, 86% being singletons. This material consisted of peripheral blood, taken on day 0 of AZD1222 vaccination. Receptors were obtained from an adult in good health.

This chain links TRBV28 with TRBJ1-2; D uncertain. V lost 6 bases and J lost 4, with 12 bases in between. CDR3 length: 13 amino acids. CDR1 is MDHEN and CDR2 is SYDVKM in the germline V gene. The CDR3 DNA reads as TGTGCCAGCAGCCAAACCGACATCTATGGCTACACCTTC. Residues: CASSQTDIYGYTF.

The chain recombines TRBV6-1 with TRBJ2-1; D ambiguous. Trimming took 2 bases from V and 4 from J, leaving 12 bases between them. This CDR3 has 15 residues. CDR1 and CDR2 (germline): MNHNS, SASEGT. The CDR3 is CASSESPSLYNEQFF. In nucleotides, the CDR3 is TGTGCCAGCAGTGAATCCCCCAGCCTATACAATGAGCAGTTCTTC.

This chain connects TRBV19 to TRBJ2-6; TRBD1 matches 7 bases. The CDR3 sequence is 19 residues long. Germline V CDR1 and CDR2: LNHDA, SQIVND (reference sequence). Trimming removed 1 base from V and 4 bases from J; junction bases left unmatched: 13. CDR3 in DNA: TGTGCCAGTAGTATAGGGCCCCAGACAGGGAGCTCCGGGGCCAACGTCCTGACTTTC. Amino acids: CASSIGPQTGSSGANVLTF.

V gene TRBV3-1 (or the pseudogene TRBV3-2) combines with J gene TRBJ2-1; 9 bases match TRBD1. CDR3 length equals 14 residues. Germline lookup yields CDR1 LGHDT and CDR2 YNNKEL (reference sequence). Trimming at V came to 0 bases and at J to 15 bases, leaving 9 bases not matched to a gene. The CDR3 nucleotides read TGTGCCAGCAGCCAAGAGGCAATACAGGGGGCTCGGTTCTTC. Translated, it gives CASSQEAIQGARFF.

The CDR3: CASSATRTGAKPLNTEAFF. The CDR3 nucleotides read TGTGCCAGCAGCGCAACGCGGACGGGGGCGAAACCCTTGAACACTGAAGCTTTCTTT. The chain carries TRBV7-9 and TRBJ1-1; a weak D match, TRBD1 (6 bases). Trimming cost V 5 bases and J 0 bases, with 25 bases left between them. The germline gives CDR1 SEHNR, CDR2 FQNEAQ (reference sequence). The CDR3 is made up of 19 amino acids.

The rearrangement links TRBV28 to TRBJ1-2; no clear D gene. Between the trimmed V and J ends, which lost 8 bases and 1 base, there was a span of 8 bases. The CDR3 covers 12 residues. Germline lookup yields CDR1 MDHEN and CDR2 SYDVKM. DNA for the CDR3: TGTGCCAGCTCCCCCCGTAACTATGGCTACACCTTC. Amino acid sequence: CASSPRNYGYTF.

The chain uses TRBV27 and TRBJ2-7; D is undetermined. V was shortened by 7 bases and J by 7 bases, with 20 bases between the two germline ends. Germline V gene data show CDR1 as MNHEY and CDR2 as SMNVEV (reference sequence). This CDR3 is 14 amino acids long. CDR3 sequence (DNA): TGTGCCAGCACTTATCGCGCAGGTATAACGGAGCAGTACTTC. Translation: CASTYRAGITEQYF.

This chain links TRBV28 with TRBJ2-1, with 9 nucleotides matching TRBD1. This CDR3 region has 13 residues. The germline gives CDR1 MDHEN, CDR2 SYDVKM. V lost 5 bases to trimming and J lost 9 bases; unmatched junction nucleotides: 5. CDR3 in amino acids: CASSADRGTEQFF. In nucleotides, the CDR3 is TGTGCCAGCAGTGCCGACAGGGGGACTGAGCAGTTCTTC.

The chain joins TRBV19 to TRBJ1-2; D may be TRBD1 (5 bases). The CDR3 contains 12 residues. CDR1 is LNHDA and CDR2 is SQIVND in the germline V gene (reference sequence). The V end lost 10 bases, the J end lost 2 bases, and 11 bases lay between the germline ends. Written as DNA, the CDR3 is TGTGCCACGAGTAGGGGAAACTATGGCTACACCTTC. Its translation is CATSRGNYGYTF.

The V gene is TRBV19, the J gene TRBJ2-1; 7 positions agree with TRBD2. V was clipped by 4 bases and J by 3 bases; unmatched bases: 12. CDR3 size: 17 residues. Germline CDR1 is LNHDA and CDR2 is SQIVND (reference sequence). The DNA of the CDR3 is TGTGCCAGTAGTACCCCTGCGGCGGGAGAGTACTACAATGAGCAGTTCTTC. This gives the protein CASSTPAAGEYYNEQFF.

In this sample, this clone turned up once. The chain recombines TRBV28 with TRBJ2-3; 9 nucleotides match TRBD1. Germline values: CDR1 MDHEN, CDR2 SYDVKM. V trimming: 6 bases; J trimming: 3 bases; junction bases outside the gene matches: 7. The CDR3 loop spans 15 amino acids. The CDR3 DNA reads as TGTGCCAGCAGCGCACAGGGGGCCTGGACAGATACGCAGTATTTT. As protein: CASSAQGAWTDTQYF.

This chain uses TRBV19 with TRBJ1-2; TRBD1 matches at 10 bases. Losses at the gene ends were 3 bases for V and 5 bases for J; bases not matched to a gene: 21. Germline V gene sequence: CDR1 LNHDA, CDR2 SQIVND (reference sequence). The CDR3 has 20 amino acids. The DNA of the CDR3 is TGTGCCAGTAGTATGAACTCGGGACAGGGGTTCAGTATTCTCCTTTATGGCTACACCTTC. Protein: CASSMNSGQGFSILLYGYTF.

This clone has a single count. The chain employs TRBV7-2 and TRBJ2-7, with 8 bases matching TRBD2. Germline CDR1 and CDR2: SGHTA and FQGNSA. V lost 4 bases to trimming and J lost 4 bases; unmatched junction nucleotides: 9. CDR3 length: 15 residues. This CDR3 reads CASSSIAGTRYEQYF. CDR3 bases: TGTGCCAGCAGCTCCATAGCGGGAACGCGGTACGAGCAGTACTTC. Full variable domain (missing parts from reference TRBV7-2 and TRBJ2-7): GAGVSQSPSNKVTEKGKDVELRCDPISGHTALYWYRQSLGQGLEFLIYFQGNSAPDKSGLPSDRFSAERTGGSVSTLTIQRTQQEDSAVYLCASSSIAGTRYEQYFGPGTRLTVT.

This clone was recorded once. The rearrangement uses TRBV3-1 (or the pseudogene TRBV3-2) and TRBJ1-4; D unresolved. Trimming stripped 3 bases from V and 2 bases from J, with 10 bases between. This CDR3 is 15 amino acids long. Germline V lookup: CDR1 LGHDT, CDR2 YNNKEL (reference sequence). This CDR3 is CASSQFWGTNEKLFF. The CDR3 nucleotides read TGTGCCAGCAGCCAGTTTTGGGGTACTAATGAAAAACTGTTTTTT.

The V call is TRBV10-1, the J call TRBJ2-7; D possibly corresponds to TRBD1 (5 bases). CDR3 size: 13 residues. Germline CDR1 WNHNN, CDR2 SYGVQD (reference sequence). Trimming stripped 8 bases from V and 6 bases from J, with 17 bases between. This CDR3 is CASDKGHFSEQYF. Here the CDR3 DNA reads TGCGCCAGCGACAAGGGGCATTTCTCCGAGCAGTACTTC.

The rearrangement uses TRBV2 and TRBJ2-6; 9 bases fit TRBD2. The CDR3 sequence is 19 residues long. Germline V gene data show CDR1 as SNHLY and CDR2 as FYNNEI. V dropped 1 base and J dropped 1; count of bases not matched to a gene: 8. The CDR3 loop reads CASSEGTLLAGSGANVLTF. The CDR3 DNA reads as TGTGCCAGCAGTGAAGGAACGTTACTAGCGGGTTCTGGGGCCAACGTCCTGACTTTC.

CDR3 protein: CASSPTTGGGSGANVLTF. The CDR3 coding sequence is TGTGCCAGCTCACCAACGACAGGGGGTGGCTCTGGGGCCAACGTCCTGACTTTC. The chain links TRBV18 to TRBJ2-6; TRBD1 matches 9 bases. Germline V gene data show CDR1 as KGHSH and CDR2 as LQKENI. J lost 0 bases, V lost 2 bases, and 5 bases had no gene match. The CDR3 contains 18 residues.

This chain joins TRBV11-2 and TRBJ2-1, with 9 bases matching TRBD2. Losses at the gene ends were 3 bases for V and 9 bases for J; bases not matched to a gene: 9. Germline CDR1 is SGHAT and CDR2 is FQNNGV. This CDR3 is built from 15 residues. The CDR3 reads CASSLAGGPVFEQFF. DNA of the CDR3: TGTGCCAGCAGCTTGGCGGGAGGGCCTGTGTTTGAGCAGTTCTTC.

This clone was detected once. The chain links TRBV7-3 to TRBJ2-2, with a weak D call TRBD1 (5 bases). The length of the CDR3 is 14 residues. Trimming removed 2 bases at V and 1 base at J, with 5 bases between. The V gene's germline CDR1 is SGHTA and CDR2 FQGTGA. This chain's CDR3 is CASSLQGNTGELFF. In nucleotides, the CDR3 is TGTGCCAGCAGCTTACAGGGGAACACCGGGGAGCTGTTTTTT.

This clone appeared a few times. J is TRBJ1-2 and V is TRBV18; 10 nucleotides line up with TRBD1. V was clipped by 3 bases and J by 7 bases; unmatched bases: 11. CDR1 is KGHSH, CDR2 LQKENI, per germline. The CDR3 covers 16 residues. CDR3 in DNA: TGTGCCAGCTCACCCGCTTCCGGGACAGGGGTCGGTGGCTACACCTTC. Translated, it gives CASSPASGTGVGGYTF.

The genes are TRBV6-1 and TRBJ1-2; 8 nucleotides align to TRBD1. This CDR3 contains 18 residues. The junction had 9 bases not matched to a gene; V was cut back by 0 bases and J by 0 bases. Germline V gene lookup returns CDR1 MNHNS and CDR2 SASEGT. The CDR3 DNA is TGTGCCAGCAGTGAAGCGTGGGCAGGGGGCGCCCCTAACTATGGCTACACCTTC. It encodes CASSEAWAGGAPNYGYTF.

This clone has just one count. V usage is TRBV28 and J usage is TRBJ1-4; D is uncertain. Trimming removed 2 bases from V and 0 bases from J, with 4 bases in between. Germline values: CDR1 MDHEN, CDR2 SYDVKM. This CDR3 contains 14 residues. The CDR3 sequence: CASSLEATNEKLFF. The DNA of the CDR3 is TGTGCCAGCAGTTTAGAGGCAACTAATGAAAAACTGTTTTTT.

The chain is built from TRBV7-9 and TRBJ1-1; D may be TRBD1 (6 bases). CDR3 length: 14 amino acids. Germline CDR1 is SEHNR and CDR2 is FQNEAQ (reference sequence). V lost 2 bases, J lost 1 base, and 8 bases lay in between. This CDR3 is CASSLTTGNTEAFF. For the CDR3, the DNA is TGTGCCAGCAGCTTAACGACAGGGAACACTGAAGCTTTCTTT.

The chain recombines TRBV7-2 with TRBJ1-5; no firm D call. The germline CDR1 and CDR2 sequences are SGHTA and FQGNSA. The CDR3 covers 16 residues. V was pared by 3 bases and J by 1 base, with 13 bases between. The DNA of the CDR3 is TGTGCCAGCAGCTTTACCCCAGGTACAAGCAATCAGCCCCAGCATTTT. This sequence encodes CASSFTPGTSNQPQHF.

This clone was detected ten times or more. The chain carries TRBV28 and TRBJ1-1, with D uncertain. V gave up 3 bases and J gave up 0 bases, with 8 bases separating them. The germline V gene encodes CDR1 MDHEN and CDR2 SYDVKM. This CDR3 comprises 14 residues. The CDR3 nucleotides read TGTGCCAGCAGTTTTCAGAACATGAACACTGAAGCTTTCTTT. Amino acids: CASSFQNMNTEAFF.